This TCR beta chain comes out of a study of identical twins. TCRdb redid the calling of the 5' RACE reads with MiXCR, one entry per CDR3 protein. This sample carries 1,800,000 or so distinct CDR3 sequences, more than 30% of them seen once, and the ten largest clones take roughly 0.3%. Points from the study as a whole: The study drew conclusions from cross-sectional statistical analysis, not from following the same donors. Within twin pairs, the out-of-frame alpha sequences they shared showed excess low generation probability.

This CDR3 contains 11 residues. Trimming removed 7 bases at V and 4 bases at J, with 7 bases between. Germline V gives CDR1 ENHRY, CDR2 SYGVKD. This clonotype showed up just a few times. Its antigen is not identified. The clonotype comes from a newborn girl in good health. The material sequenced was cord blood. The rearrangement links TRBV10-3 to TRBJ1-2; D is unclear. CDR3 nucleotides: TGTGCCATCAAAGGTGCCTATGGCTACACCTTC. It specifies CAIKGAYGYTF.